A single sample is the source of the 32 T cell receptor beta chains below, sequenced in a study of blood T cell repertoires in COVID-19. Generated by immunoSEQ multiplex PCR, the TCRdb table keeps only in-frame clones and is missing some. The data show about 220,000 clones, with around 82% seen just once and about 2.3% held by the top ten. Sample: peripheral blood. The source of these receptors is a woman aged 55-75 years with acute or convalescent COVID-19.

The DNA of the CDR3 is TGTGCCATCAGTGGGGGGCCCTATGGCTACACCTTC. It is translated as CAISGGPYGYTF. The J gene is TRBJ1-2, the V gene TRBV10-3; a weak D match, TRBD1 (6 bases). Germline CDR1 is ENHRY and CDR2 is SYGVKD. V shed 4 bases and J shed 4 bases, with 7 bases lying between them. There are 12 residues in the CDR3.

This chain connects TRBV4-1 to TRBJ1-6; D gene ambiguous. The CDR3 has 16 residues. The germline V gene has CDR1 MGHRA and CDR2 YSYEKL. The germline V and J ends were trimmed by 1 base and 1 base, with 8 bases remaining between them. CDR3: CASSQGGGSYNSPLHF. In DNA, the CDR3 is TGCGCCAGCAGCCAAGGAGGTGGTTCCTATAATTCACCCCTCCACTTT.

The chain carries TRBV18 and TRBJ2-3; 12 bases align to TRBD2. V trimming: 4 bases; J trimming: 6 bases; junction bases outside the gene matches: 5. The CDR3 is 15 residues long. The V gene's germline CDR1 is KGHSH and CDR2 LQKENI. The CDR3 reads CASSHTSGGPDTQYF. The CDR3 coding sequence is TGTGCCAGCTCACACACTAGCGGGGGGCCGGATACGCAGTATTTT. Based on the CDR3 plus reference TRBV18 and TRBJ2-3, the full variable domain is NAGVMQNPRHLVRRRGQEARLRCSPMKGHSHVYWYRQLPEEGLKFMVYLQKENIIDESGMPKERFSAEFPKEGPSILRIQQVVRGDSAAYFCASSHTSGGPDTQYFGPGTRLTVL.

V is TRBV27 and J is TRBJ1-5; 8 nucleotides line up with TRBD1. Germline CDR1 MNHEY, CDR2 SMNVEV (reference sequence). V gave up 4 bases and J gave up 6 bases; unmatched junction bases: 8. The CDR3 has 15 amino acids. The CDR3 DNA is TGTGCCAGCAGTTACAGTCCAGGGGGCACTCAGCCCCAGCATTTT. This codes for CASSYSPGGTQPQHF.

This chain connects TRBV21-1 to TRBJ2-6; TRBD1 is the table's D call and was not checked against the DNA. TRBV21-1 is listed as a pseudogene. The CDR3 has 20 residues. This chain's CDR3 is CASSKTDRQLPSSGANVLTF. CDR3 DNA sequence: TGTGCCAGCAGCAAGACCGATCGACAGCTACCGAGCTCTGGGGCCAACGTCCTGACTTTC.

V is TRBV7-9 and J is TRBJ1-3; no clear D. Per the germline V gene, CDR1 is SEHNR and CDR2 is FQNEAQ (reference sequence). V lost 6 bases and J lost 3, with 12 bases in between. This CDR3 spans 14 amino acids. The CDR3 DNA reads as TGTGCCAGCAGTCCACAGTCTTATGGAAACACCATATATTTT. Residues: CASSPQSYGNTIYF.

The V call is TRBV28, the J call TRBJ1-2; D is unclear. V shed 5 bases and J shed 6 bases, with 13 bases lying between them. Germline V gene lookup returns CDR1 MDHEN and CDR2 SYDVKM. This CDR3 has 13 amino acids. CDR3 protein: CASSLIGYDGYTF. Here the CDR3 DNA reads TGTGCCAGCAGTCTTATCGGTTACGATGGCTACACCTTC.

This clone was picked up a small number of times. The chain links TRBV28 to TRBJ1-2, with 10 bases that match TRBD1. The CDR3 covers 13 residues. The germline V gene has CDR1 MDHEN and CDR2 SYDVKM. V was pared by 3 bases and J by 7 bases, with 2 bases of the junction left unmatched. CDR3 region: CASSFGTGVGYTF. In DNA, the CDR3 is TGTGCCAGCAGTTTCGGGACAGGGGTTGGCTACACCTTC.

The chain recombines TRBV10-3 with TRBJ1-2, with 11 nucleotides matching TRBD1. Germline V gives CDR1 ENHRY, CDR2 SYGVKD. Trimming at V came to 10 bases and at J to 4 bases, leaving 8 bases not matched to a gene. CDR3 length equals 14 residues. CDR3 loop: CATLGQGASYGYTF. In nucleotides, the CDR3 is TGTGCCACTCTAGGACAGGGGGCCAGCTATGGCTACACCTTC.

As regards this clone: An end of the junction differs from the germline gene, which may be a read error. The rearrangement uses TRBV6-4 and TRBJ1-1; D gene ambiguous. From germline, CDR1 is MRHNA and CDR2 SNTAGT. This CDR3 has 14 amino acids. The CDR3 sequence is CASSKEPGLQAVIF. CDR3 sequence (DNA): TGTGCCAGCAGTAAAGAGCCGGGCCTTCAAGCGGTGATCTTT.

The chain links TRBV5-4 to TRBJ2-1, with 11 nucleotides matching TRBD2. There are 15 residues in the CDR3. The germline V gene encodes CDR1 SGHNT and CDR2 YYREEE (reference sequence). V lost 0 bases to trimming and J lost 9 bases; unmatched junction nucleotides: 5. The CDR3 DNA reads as TGTGCCAGCAGCTTGGGTAGCGGGGGGGATCTTGAGCAGTTCTTC. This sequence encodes CASSLGSGGDLEQFF.

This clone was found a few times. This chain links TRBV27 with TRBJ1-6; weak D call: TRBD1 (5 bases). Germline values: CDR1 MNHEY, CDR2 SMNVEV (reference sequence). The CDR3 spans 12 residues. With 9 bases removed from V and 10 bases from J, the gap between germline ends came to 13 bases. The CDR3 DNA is TGTGCCAGTAGAAGACAGTCCTCACCCCTCCACTTT. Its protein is CASRRQSSPLHF.

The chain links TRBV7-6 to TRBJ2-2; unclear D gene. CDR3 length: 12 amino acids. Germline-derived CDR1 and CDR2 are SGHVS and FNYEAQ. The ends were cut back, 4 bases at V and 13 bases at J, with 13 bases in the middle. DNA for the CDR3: TGTGCCAGCAGCTCGTCGACTGGTCGGCTGTTTTTT. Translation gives CASSSSTGRLFF.

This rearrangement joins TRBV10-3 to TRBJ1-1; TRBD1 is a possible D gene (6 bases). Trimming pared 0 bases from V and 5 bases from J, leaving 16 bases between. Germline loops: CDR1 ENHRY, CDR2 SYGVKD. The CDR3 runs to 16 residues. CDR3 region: CAISESGQSRMTEAFF. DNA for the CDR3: TGTGCCATCAGTGAGTCAGGACAGTCGCGAATGACTGAAGCTTTCTTT.

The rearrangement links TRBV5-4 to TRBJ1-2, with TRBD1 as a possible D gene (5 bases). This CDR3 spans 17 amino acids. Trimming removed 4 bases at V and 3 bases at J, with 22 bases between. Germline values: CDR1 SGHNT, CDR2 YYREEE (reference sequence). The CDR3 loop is CASSEIGQSGGDYGYTF. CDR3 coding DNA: TGTGCCAGCAGCGAAATCGGCCAATCGGGGGGAGACTATGGCTACACCTTC.

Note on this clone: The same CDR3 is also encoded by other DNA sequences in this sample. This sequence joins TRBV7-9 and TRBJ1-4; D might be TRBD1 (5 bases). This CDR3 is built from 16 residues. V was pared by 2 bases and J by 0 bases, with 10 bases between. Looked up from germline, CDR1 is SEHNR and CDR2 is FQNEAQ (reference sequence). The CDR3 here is CASSLTGVATNEKLFF. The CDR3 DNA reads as TGTGCCAGCAGCTTAACGGGGGTAGCAACTAATGAAAAACTGTTTTTT.

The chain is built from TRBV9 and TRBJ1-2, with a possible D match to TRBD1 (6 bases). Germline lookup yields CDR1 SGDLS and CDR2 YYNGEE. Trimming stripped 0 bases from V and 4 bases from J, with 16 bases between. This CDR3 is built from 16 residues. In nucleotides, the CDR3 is TGTGCCAGCAGCGTAGACTCCGCAGGGGTGGGCTATGGCTACACCTTC. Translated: CASSVDSAGVGYGYTF.

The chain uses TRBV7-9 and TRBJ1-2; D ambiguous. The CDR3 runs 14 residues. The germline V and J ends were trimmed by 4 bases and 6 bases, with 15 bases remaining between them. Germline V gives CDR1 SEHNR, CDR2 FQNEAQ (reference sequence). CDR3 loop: CASSSRGGANGYTF. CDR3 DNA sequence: TGTGCCAGCAGCTCCCGGGGTGGAGCAAATGGCTACACCTTC.

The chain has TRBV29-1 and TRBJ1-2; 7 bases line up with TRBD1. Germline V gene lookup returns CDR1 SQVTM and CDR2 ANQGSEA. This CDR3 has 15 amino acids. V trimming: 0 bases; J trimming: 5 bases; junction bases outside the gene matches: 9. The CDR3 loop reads CSVEEGPAGGYGYTF. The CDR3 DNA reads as TGCAGCGTTGAAGAAGGACCGGCAGGGGGTTATGGCTACACCTTC. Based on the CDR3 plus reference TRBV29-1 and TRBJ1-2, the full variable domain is SAVISQKPSRDICQRGTSLTIQCQVDSQVTMMFWYRQQPGQSLTLIATANQGSEATYESGFVIDKFPISRPNLTFSTLTVSNMSPEDSSIYLCSVEEGPAGGYGYTFGSGTRLTVV.

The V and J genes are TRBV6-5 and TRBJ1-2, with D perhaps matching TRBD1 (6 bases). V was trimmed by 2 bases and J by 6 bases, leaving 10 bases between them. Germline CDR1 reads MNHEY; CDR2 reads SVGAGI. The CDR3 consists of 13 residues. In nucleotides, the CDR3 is TGTGCCAGCAGTTACGCGGGGGGCGATGGCTACACCTTC. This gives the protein CASSYAGGDGYTF.

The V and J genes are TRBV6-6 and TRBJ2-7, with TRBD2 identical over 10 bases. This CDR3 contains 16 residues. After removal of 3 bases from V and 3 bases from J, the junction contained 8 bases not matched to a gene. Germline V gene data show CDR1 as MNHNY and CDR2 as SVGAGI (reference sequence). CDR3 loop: CASSYSVLAGLYEQYF. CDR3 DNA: TGTGCCAGCAGTTATTCCGTACTAGCGGGGCTCTACGAGCAGTACTTC.

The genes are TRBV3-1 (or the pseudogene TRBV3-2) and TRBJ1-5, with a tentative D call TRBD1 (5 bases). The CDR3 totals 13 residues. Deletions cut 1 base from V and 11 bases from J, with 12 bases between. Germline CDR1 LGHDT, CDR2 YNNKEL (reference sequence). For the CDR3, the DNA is TGTGCCAGCAGCCAAGGGCCGCGGGGGGCCCAGCATTTT. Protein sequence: CASSQGPRGAQHF.

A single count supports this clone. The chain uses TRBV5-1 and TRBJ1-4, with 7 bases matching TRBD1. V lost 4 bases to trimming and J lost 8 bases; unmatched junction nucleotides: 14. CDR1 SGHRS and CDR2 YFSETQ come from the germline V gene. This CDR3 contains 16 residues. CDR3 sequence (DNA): TGCGCCAGCAGCGTTAGTCTACAGGGGATGAGCGAAAAACTGTTTTTT. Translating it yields CASSVSLQGMSEKLFF.

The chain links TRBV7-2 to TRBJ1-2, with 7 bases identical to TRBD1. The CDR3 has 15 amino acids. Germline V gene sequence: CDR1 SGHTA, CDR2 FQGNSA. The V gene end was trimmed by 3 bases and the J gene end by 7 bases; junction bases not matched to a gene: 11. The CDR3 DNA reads TGTGCCAGCAGCTTTTCCTCAACACAGGGGTCTGGCTACACCTTC. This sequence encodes CASSFSSTQGSGYTF.

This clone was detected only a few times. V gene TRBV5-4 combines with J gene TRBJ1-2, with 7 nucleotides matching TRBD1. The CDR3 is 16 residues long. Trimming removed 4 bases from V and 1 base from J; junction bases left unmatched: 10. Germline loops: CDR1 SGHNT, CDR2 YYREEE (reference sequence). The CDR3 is CASSRADRIDNYGYTF. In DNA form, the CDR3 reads TGTGCCAGCAGCCGGGCGGACAGGATCGATAACTATGGCTACACCTTC.

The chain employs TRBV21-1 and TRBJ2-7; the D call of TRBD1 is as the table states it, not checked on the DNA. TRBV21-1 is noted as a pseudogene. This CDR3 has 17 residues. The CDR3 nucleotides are TGTGCCAGCAGCCCAACTCGTCCGGGACAGGGGTACTCCGAGCAGTACTTC. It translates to CASSPTRPGQGYSEQYF.

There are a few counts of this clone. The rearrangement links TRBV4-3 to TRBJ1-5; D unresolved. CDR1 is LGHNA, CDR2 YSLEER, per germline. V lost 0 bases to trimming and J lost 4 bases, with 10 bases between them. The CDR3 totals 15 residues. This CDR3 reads CASSQDFGDNQPQHF. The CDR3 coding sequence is TGCGCCAGCAGCCAAGATTTCGGGGATAATCAGCCCCAGCATTTT.

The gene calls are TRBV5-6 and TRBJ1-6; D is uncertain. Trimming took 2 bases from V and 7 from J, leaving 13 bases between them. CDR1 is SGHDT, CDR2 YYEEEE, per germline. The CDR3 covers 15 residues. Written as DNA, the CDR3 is TGTGCCAGCAGCTTTGGCAGGACTTTCAATTCACCCCTCCACTTT. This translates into CASSFGRTFNSPLHF.

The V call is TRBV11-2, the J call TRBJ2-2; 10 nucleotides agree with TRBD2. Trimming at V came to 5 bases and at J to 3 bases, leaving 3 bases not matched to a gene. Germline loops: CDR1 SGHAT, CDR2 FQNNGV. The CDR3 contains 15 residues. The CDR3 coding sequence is TGTGCCAGCAGCAGCGGGGGGGCATACACCGGGGAGCTGTTTTTT. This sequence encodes CASSSGGAYTGELFF.

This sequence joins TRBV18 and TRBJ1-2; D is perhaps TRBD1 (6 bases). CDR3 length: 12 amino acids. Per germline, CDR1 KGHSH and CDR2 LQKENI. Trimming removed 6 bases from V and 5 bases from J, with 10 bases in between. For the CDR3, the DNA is TGTGCCAGCTCGGTTACAGGGTATGGCTACACCTTC. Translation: CASSVTGYGYTF.

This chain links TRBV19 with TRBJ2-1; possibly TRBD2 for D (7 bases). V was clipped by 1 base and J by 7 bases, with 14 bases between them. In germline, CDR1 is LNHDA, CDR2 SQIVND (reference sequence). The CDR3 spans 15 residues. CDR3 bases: TGTGCCAGTAGTATAGGGGGGGGCCTTGGTAATGAGCAGTTCTTC. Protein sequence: CASSIGGGLGNEQFF.

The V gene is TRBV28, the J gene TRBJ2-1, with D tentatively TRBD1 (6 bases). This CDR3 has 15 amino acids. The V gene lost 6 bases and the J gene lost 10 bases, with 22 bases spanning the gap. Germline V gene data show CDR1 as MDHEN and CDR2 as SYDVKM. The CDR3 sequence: CASSLPQGTPWEQFF. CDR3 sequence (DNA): TGTGCCAGCAGCCTCCCTCAGGGGACCCCGTGGGAGCAGTTCTTC.